This T cell receptor beta chain emerged from a study of cytomegalovirus exposure and HLA in healthy donors. Looking at the study overall: T cells numbering approximately 170 million yielded 117 million unique TCR beta sequences in an earlier analysis. Notes on the study in general: In a later analysis, CMV-associated beta chains were mostly HLA-associated, it appeared.

Regarding this clone: Its target is not known.

CDR1 and CDR2 (germline): LGHNT, FRNRAP. The CDR3 runs 12 residues. Trimming took off 1 base at V and 6 bases at J, with 6 bases between the two ends. The study ran its PCR with 60 Vbeta and 13 Jbeta primers. In the original processing: There were 70 million to 95 million unique TCR beta chains by a later count, and some 10 million of them were shared. Profiled with immunoSEQ multiplex PCR; TCRdb holds only in-frame clones, not every one. V and J calls and clone size follow that table, whereas D and trimming were derived from the DNA. The repertoire holds approximately 100,000 clones, with more than 75% as singletons.

The source is a woman in her thirties or forties in good health and CMV-seropositive. Sample: PBMCs. This chain uses TRBV12-5 with TRBJ1-1; unclear D gene. In nucleotides, the CDR3 is TGTGCTAGTGGTTTGGCCCAATCTGAAGCTTTCTTT. This encodes CASGLAQSEAFF.